Listed below are T cell receptor beta chains from one sample, sequenced in a study of shared clonotypes between healthy human individuals. Clones were sequenced by immunoSEQ multiplex PCR, and TCRdb holds only the in-frame ones, with some missing. Counted here are millions of clones, about 92% occurring once; the ten biggest clones make up 0.11% to 0.15%. Sequencing was carried out using naive CD4+ T cells sorted from blood. The receptors shown here come from a man aged 18 to 30 in good health. Both conserved end residues are part of each CDR3. The D gene is left open where the match is weak.

TRBV19	TRBJ2-3	-	TGTGCCAGTAGTGTAGAGACAGATACGCAGTATTTT	CASSVETDTQYF
TRBV28	TRBJ1-2	-	TGTGCCAGCAGTTTATTACGGGACGGCTACACCTTC	CASSLLRDGYTF
TRBV27	TRBJ1-6	-	TGTGCCAGCAGTTTATTCACGTACTCACCCCTCCACTTT	CASSLFTYSPLHF
TRBV30	TRBJ2-5	-	TGTGCCTGGAGTGTCGGACAGACTCAAGAGACCCAGTACTTC	CAWSVGQTQETQYF
TRBV29-1	TRBJ1-5	TRBD1	TGCAGCGTTCAGACAGGGGAGGATCAGCCCCAGCATTTT	CSVQTGEDQPQHF
TRBV7-3	TRBJ2-2	-	TGTGCCAGCATCCCAGGGGAGCTCACCGGGGAGCTGTTTTTT	CASIPGELTGELFF
TRBV6-5	TRBJ2-7	TRBD1	TGTGCCAGCAGTTACCGGGACAGGGGGGTTTACGAGCAGTACTTC	CASSYRDRGVYEQYF
TRBV7-2	TRBJ2-7	TRBD2	TGTGCCAGCAGCCCGGGGGAGGGCCGCTACGAGCAGTACTTC	CASSPGEGRYEQYF
TRBV11-2	TRBJ2-7	-	TGTGCCAGCAGCCGGGCCACGGGGTCCTACGAGCAGTACTTC	CASSRATGSYEQYF
TRBV15	TRBJ2-1	TRBD2	TGTGCCACCAGCAGAGGAAATAGCGGGAGTATTCCTGAGCAGTTCTTC	CATSRGNSGSIPEQFF
TRBV4-1	TRBJ2-5	-	TGCGCCAGCAGCCAAGATCGAGAGCGGACAGTCCAAGAGACCCAGTACTTC	CASSQDRERTVQETQYF
TRBV25-1	TRBJ1-4	TRBD1	TGTGCCAGCAGTGAAAGGGGACAGGGGCCTGAAAAACTGTTTTTT	CASSERGQGPEKLFF
TRBV5-1	TRBJ1-6	-	TGCGCCAGCACCCATCCGACCGCGGGGACCCTCCACTTT	CASTHPTAGTLHF
TRBV5-1	TRBJ2-4	TRBD2	TGCGCCAGCAGCTTTGTTGGTAGCGGGAGTGCCAAAAACATTCAGTACTTC	CASSFVGSGSAKNIQYF
TRBV14	TRBJ1-2	TRBD1	TGTGCCAGCAGAGCAACGGGACAGGTACATGGCTACACCTTC	CASRATGQVHGYTF
TRBV18	TRBJ1-3	-	TGTGCCAGCTCACCAGCGAGTTCTGGAAACACCATATATTTT	CASSPASSGNTIYF
TRBV6-5	TRBJ2-7	TRBD2	TGTGCCAGCAGTTACGCCCGGGGGGCCTACGAGCAGTACTTC	CASSYARGAYEQYF
TRBV5-4	TRBJ2-5	-	TGTGCCAGCAGCTTGGCTCTAGCGAACCAAGAGACCCAGTACTTC	CASSLALANQETQYF
TRBV30	TRBJ2-7	-	TGTGCCCACGGAAGGGATTACGAGCAGTACTTC	CAHGRDYEQYF